This TCR beta chain was obtained from a study of blood T cells in healthy people across ages. Study results and limitations: CMV infection status of these donors was not known. Unsorted PBMC input precluded a conclusive naive versus antigen-experienced comparison.

A J-beta primer mix and a sample-barcoded 5' primer were used in a second PCR of roughly 6 to 11 cycles. TCRdb ran MiXCR on the 5' RACE reads and lists one entry per CDR3 protein. Here the sample spans roughly 700,000 distinct CDR3 sequences, less than 40% being singletons. The ends lost 0 bases at V and 5 bases at J; junction bases unmatched: 5. Looked up from germline, CDR1 is KGHSH and CDR2 is LQKENI. The length of the CDR3 is 15 residues. This clonotype was seen many times. Antigen unknown. The specimen was blood. V gene TRBV18 combines with J gene TRBJ2-5; 8 bases are a match to TRBD2. This TCR was sampled from an elderly woman in good health. CDR3 protein: CASSPPGLETETQYF. CDR3 DNA sequence: TGTGCCAGCTCACCACCGGGACTAGAGACGGAGACCCAGTACTTC.